This T cell receptor (beta chain) came from a study of blood T cell repertoires in COVID-19. Study overall: The United States, Italy and Spain provided the acute and convalescent COVID-19 samples.

Sequencing was performed with immunoSEQ multiplex PCR; in TCRdb, only in-frame clones are kept and a portion is missing. This table holds fewer than 350,000 clones, around 90% found once. Trimming cost V 5 bases and J 10 bases, with 17 bases left between them. Germline V lookup: CDR1 SGHVS, CDR2 FNYEAQ. The CDR3 is 13 residues long. This sequence was found in a woman aged 40 to 50 who had recovered from COVID-19. Specimen: PBMCs or T cells enriched from blood (not recorded which). This chain connects TRBV7-6 to TRBJ1-1; D gene ambiguous. The CDR3 reads CASSLHSGFAAFF. In nucleotides, the CDR3 is TGTGCCAGCAGCCTGCACAGCGGGTTTGCAGCTTTCTTT.